The T cell receptor (beta chain) under discussion was sequenced for a study of control samples from healthy donors and cancer patients. Generated by immunoSEQ multiplex PCR, the TCRdb table keeps only in-frame clones and is missing some. The data show about 92,000 clones, with 82% seen just once and around a tenth held by the top ten. CDR3 length equals 12 residues. Looked up from germline, CDR1 is WSHSY and CDR2 is SAAADI. V dropped 1 base and J dropped 6 bases, with 7 bases sitting between them. The V and J genes are TRBV10-2 and TRBJ2-7; unclear D gene. This clonotype originated in a woman between 55 and 75 years old in good health. Sequencing was done on a sample of blood. The CDR3: CASSELTSEQYF. In DNA, the CDR3 is TGCGCCAGCAGTGAGTTAACCAGCGAGCAGTACTTC.